The next 6 T cell receptor beta chains were all read from a single sample in a study of T cell changes during pregnancy in multiple sclerosis. Using immunoSEQ multiplex PCR, the repertoire was profiled, and TCRdb retains in-frame clones only, with some absent. The sample lists about 40,000 clones, around 90% occurring once. The sequencing input was PBMCs (not recorded whether the cells were cultured). The receptors originated from a female donor with multiple sclerosis, enrolled in a pregnancy study.

The V call is TRBV5-1, the J call TRBJ2-1; D ambiguous. The CDR3 has 10 amino acids. CDR1 is SGHRS and CDR2 is YFSETQ in the germline V gene. V was clipped by 1 base and J by 10 bases, with 3 bases between them. In DNA, the CDR3 is TGCGCCAGCAGCTTGTACGAGCAGTTCTTC. Translated, it gives CASSLYEQFF.

This clone was counted once. The V gene is TRBV27, the J gene TRBJ2-7, with D unresolved. Germline-derived CDR1 and CDR2 are MNHEY and SMNVEV (reference sequence). This CDR3 is 14 amino acids long. V lost 2 bases, J lost 7 bases, and 15 bases lay in between. CDR3 sequence: CASSLAQPPWEQYF. The CDR3 DNA follows: TGTGCCAGCAGTTTAGCCCAGCCCCCCTGGGAGCAGTACTTC.

This clone has just one count. The rearrangement links TRBV6-5 to TRBJ2-1; 9 bases line up with TRBD2. The CDR3 totals 14 residues. Germline values: CDR1 MNHEY, CDR2 SVGAGI. V shed 6 bases and J 6 bases; nucleotides not matched to a gene: 6. This CDR3 reads CASRRGLAINEQFF. The CDR3 DNA reads TGTGCCAGCAGAAGGGGACTAGCTATCAATGAGCAGTTCTTC.

The gene calls are TRBV18 and TRBJ2-1; weak D call: TRBD2 (5 bases). V lost 2 bases and J lost 1, with 12 bases in between. The CDR3 has 16 residues. The V gene's germline CDR1 is KGHSH and CDR2 LQKENI. The CDR3: CASSPFTGESYNEQFF. The CDR3, as DNA: TGTGCCAGCTCACCATTTACCGGGGAGTCCTACAATGAGCAGTTCTTC.

This chain links TRBV18 with TRBJ2-7, with a possible D match to TRBD2 (6 bases). Trimming took off 3 bases at V and 2 bases at J, with 11 bases between the two ends. This CDR3 is built from 14 residues. CDR1 and CDR2 (germline): KGHSH, LQKENI. The CDR3 DNA reads TGTGCCAGCTCACCGGGAGGAGGACCCTACGAGCAGTACTTC. Protein sequence: CASSPGGGPYEQYF.

The rearrangement links TRBV30 to TRBJ1-5; D gene ambiguous. The germline V gene encodes CDR1 GTSNPN and CDR2 SVGIG (reference sequence). The CDR3 contains 13 residues. Trimming removed 2 bases from V and 2 bases from J, with 7 bases in between. The CDR3 DNA is TGTGCCTGGAGTCTCGCACGCAATCAGCCCCAGCATTTT. Residues: CAWSLARNQPQHF.